The source of this TCR beta chain is a study of cytomegalovirus exposure and HLA in healthy donors. Study-level results: TCR beta chains associated with HLA were, in a later analysis, more clonally expanded than equally common others. A likely sequencing artifact accounted for one observed cluster of highly shared sequence variants. Segments of the TCR beta V type were, in most cases, productive about 87% or about 30% of the time in an earlier analysis.

As concerns this clone: Its target is unknown.

The CDR3 totals 13 residues. The V gene lost 5 bases and the J gene lost 5 bases, with 12 bases spanning the gap. CDR1 MNHNS and CDR2 SASEGT come from the germline V gene. Donors were ostensibly healthy at sampling, although undocumented immune exposures were probable. Researchers ran the PCR with 60 Vbeta and 13 Jbeta primers. Some clones are missing from TCRdb's copy, which holds only in-frame ones; the method was immunoSEQ multiplex PCR. The data contain about 200,000 clones, more than 60% of them singletons. Sequencing was performed on PBMCs. The genes are TRBV6-1 and TRBJ1-1; D not resolved. The sequence came from a girl aged 2-10 years in good health and CMV-seronegative. This CDR3 is CASSLSPRTEAFF. The CDR3 coding sequence is TGTGCCAGCAGTCTGAGTCCACGGACTGAAGCTTTCTTT.